This T cell receptor beta chain was recovered during a study of T cell repertoires in cytomegalovirus infection. TCRdb fed the reads into MiXCR, producing one record per CDR3 protein. There are over 150,000 distinct CDR3 sequences in the sample; roughly 15% occur only once, and roughly a quarter lies in the top ten. With 2 bases removed from V and 7 bases from J, the gap between germline ends came to 18 bases. The germline gives CDR1 LNHDA, CDR2 SQIVND (reference sequence). The CDR3 has 16 residues. The material sequenced was CD8+ T cells from PBMCs. This receptor was identified in a human donor in good health (CMV status not recorded). Some clones in this sample may be carry-over from other donors' samples. V and J are TRBV19 and TRBJ1-5; D might be TRBD1 (5 bases). DNA for the CDR3: TGTGCCAGTAGTATAATCCGGGACGGGCCACACCAGCCCCAGCATTTT. Translated: CASSIIRDGPHQPQHF. Supplemented by reference TRBV19 and TRBJ1-5, the full variable domain reads DGGITQSPKYLFRKEGQNVTLSCEQNLNHDAMYWYRQDPGQGLRLIYYSQIVNDFQKGDIAEGYSVSREKKESFPLTVTSAQKNPTAFYLCASSIIRDGPHQPQHFGDGTRLSIL.